This passage covers 8 T cell receptor beta chains from one sample sequenced in a study of cytomegalovirus exposure and HLA in healthy donors. A multiplex PCR was run with 60 Vbeta primers and 13 Jbeta primers. The method was immunoSEQ multiplex PCR; TCRdb's version includes in-frame clones alone and lacks a portion of them. This sample has approximately 80,000 clones, with roughly 72% found just once. The sample comprised PBMCs. The receptors originated from a man aged 25-45 years in good health and CMV-seropositive.

The chain is built from TRBV2 and TRBJ2-7, with TRBD2 identical over 7 bases. Per the germline V gene, CDR1 is SNHLY and CDR2 is FYNNEI. J was trimmed by 0 bases and V by 6 bases; bases with no gene match: 8. The CDR3 totals 15 residues. CDR3 sequence (DNA): TGTGCCAGCAGGCCCACTAGCGCAAGCTCCTACGAGCAGTACTTC. It is translated as CASRPTSASSYEQYF.

The chain combines TRBV18 with TRBJ2-7; TRBD1 matches at 10 bases. The CDR3 sequence is 14 residues long. Germline V gene data show CDR1 as KGHSH and CDR2 as LQKENI. With V trimmed by 7 bases and J by 5 bases, 8 bases remained unmatched. The CDR3 loop reads CASLTGTGDDEQYF. CDR3 nucleotide sequence: TGTGCCAGCTTAACCGGGACAGGGGATGACGAGCAGTACTTC. The full variable domain, in which reference TRBV18 and TRBJ2-7 provide the parts outside the CDR3, is NAGVMQNPRHLVRRRGQEARLRCSPMKGHSHVYWYRQLPEEGLKFMVYLQKENIIDESGMPKERFSAEFPKEGPSILRIQQVVRGDSAAYFCASLTGTGDDEQYFGPGTRLTVT.

V is TRBV4-2 and J is TRBJ1-1; no clear D gene. CDR3 length: 13 residues. V was cut by 0 bases and J by 8 bases, with 10 bases left in between. The germline CDR1 and CDR2 sequences are LGHNA and YNFKEQ. The CDR3 region is CASSQDRYSEAFF. DNA of the CDR3: TGTGCCAGCAGCCAAGATCGGTACAGCGAAGCTTTCTTT.

This CDR3 is CASSRQGGTEAFF. In DNA, the CDR3 is TGTGCCAGCAGTCGACAGGGTGGAACTGAAGCTTTCTTT. The chain uses TRBV7-8 and TRBJ1-1, with 7 positions matching TRBD1. The J segment lost 5 bases and the V segment lost 6 bases, leaving 6 bases of the junction unmatched. Germline loops: CDR1 SGHVS, CDR2 FQNEAQ. This CDR3 region has 13 residues.

This chain connects TRBV28 to TRBJ1-4; D might be TRBD1 (5 bases). The V end was cut by 6 bases, the J end by 4 bases, with 12 bases between. Germline V gene sequence: CDR1 MDHEN, CDR2 SYDVKM. This CDR3 region has 14 residues. This CDR3 reads CASRGRGRNEKLFF. In nucleotides, the CDR3 is TGTGCCAGCAGAGGGAGGGGCCGTAATGAAAAACTGTTTTTT.

The V and J genes are TRBV25-1 and TRBJ1-1; no clear D gene. The CDR3 covers 15 residues. V shed 1 base and J shed 3 bases, with 12 bases lying between them. Per germline, CDR1 MGHDK and CDR2 SYGVNS. The CDR3 bases are TGTGCCAGCAGTGAATTGACCAGGCCGTACACTGAAGCTTTCTTT. It codes for CASSELTRPYTEAFF.

J is TRBJ1-1 and V is TRBV7-2; 7 bases are shared with TRBD1. The germline V gene encodes CDR1 SGHTA and CDR2 FQGNSA. The CDR3 has 15 amino acids. The trim removed 1 base at V and 0 bases at J, leaving 2 bases unmatched. CDR3 protein: CASSLVGQVNTEAFF. CDR3 in DNA: TGTGCCAGCAGCTTAGTCGGACAGGTGAACACTGAAGCTTTCTTT.

This clone occurred once. For the CDR3, the DNA is TGTGCCAGCAGCCCAACGGGGGGCTTAGATACGCAGTATTTT. It specifies CASSPTGGLDTQYF. This rearrangement joins TRBV7-3 to TRBJ2-3, with D possibly TRBD2 on 7 matching bases. V was clipped by 5 bases and J by 5 bases, with 14 bases between them. The CDR3 extends over 14 amino acids. Looked up from germline, CDR1 is SGHTA and CDR2 is FQGTGA.